This TCR beta chain was captured by sequencing in a study of OX40 agonist ivuxolimab in advanced cancers. On the study more broadly: The study enrolled dose-escalation patients with hepatocellular carcinoma, melanoma, renal cell or head and neck cancer. Among those treated, three patients had partial responses, one with hepatocellular carcinoma and two with cutaneous melanoma. Study-level results: Partial responders receiving 0.1-3.0 mg/kg showed among the lowest clonal expansion.

A remark on this clone: The antigen is not known.

Any history of autoimmune disease or systemic immunosuppression disqualified patients. TCRdb's table, derived via immunoSEQ multiplex PCR, lists solely in-frame clones and lacks some. In the table there are roughly 60,000 clones, roughly 80% of which are singletons. Deletions cut 4 bases from V and 5 bases from J, with 9 bases between. From germline, CDR1 is SGHTA and CDR2 FQGNSA. The CDR3 has 13 residues. V usage is TRBV7-2 and J usage is TRBJ2-1; D gene ambiguous. Sample: CD4+ or CD8+ T cells sorted from blood, taken in a trial of the OX40 agonist ivuxolimab. The receptor comes from an adult with an advanced solid tumor such as melanoma, head and neck, liver or kidney cancer. The CDR3 DNA is TGTGCCAGCAGCTCGGCACTACACAATGAGCAGTTCTTC. Translated: CASSSALHNEQFF.